This T cell receptor (beta chain) was sequenced for a study of blood T cell repertoires in COVID-19. Background on the study: COVID-19 samples collected from the United States, Italy and Spain covered acute and convalescent phases.

This clone turned up a few times. From germline, CDR1 is MNHNY and CDR2 SVGAGI (reference sequence). The V gene end was trimmed by 5 bases and the J gene end by 6 bases; junction bases not matched to a gene: 16. The CDR3 runs to 17 residues. In the authors' workflow: How many nucleated cells were present was estimated from reference gene primer amplification. Sequenced by immunoSEQ multiplex PCR; TCRdb stores in-frame clones only, minus some. V and J calls and clone size are as listed in that table; D and trimming were resolved from the DNA. The table shows tens of thousands of clones, with about 74% occurring only once.

The sample consisted of peripheral blood. The clonotype comes from a human donor in a cohort sampled during active COVID-19. The chain combines TRBV6-6 with TRBJ1-5; TRBD1 aligns across 7 bases. The CDR3 reads CASSPNPLTGTGQPQHF. The CDR3 nucleotides are TGTGCCAGCAGTCCCAACCCCTTGACAGGGACGGGTCAGCCCCAGCATTTT.